A single sample is the source of the 26 T cell receptor beta chains below, sequenced in a study of Ad26.COV2.S vaccination and SARS-CoV-2 variants. Assay: immunoSEQ multiplex PCR; the TCRdb copy retains only in-frame clones and omits some. Of about 350,000 clones listed, just over 90% are singletons. This specimen consisted of peripheral blood, obtained after recovery from COVID-19. The source of these receptors is a human donor who had recovered from COVID-19.

This rearrangement joins TRBV7-9 to TRBJ1-3; D ambiguous. Trimming took 0 bases from V and 4 from J, leaving 13 bases between them. The germline gives CDR1 SEHNR, CDR2 FQNEAQ (reference sequence). This CDR3 is built from 16 residues. CDR3 sequence reads: CASSLAGGRSGNTIYF. The CDR3 nucleotides read TGTGCCAGCAGCTTAGCTGGAGGGAGGTCGGGAAACACCATATATTTT. Using reference TRBV7-9 and TRBJ1-3 for the parts outside the CDR3, the full variable domain is DTGVSQNPRHKITKRGQNVTFRCDPISEHNRLYWYRQTLGQGPEFLTYFQNEAQLEKSRLLSDRFSAERPKGSFSTLEIQRTEQGDSAMYLCASSLAGGRSGNTIYFGEGSWLTVV.

The chain has TRBV4-3 and TRBJ2-1, with 8 bases that match TRBD2. Germline CDR1 and CDR2: LGHNA and YSLEER. The CDR3 contains 16 residues. The junction had 9 bases not matched to a gene; V was cut back by 0 bases and J by 8 bases. For the CDR3, the DNA is TGCGCCAGCAGCCAAGATCGAGGGACTAGGGTGGATGAGCAGTTCTTC. This gives the protein CASSQDRGTRVDEQFF.

This clone was recorded once. This chain joins TRBV29-1 and TRBJ1-3, with D perhaps TRBD1 (5 bases). Per the germline V gene, CDR1 is SQVTM and CDR2 is ANQGSEA. Trimming pared 5 bases from V and 3 bases from J, leaving 14 bases between. The CDR3 consists of 14 residues. The DNA of the CDR3 is TGCAGCGTTTCTCCCGGGGGAAGTGGAAACACCATATATTTT. The encoded protein is CSVSPGGSGNTIYF. Looking up the rest from reference TRBV29-1 and TRBJ1-3 gives the full variable domain: SAVISQKPSRDICQRGTSLTIQCQVDSQVTMMFWYRQQPGQSLTLIATANQGSEATYESGFVIDKFPISRPNLTFSTLTVSNMSPEDSSIYLCSVSPGGSGNTIYFGEGSWLTVV.

The chain joins TRBV5-1 to TRBJ1-2, with a weak D call TRBD1 (6 bases). The CDR3 totals 15 residues. V was pared by 0 bases and J by 7 bases, with 16 bases between. Germline CDR1 reads SGHRS; CDR2 reads YFSETQ. The CDR3 here is CASSLAPSEGGGYTF. CDR3 nucleotides: TGCGCCAGCAGCTTGGCCCCTTCGGAGGGGGGTGGCTACACCTTC.

The rearrangement uses TRBV19 and TRBJ2-1, with TRBD2 identical over 10 bases. Trimming at V came to 5 bases and at J to 6 bases, leaving 7 bases not matched to a gene. CDR3 length: 15 residues. Germline CDR1 reads LNHDA; CDR2 reads SQIVND (reference sequence). The CDR3 protein is CASSASSGGPNEQFF. DNA of the CDR3: TGTGCCAGTAGTGCATCTAGCGGGGGCCCCAATGAGCAGTTCTTC.

The chain links TRBV6-6 to TRBJ2-7; 7 bases match TRBD2. The CDR3 contains 14 residues. The germline gives CDR1 MNHNY, CDR2 SVGAGI (reference sequence). V lost 2 bases to trimming and J lost 2 bases; unmatched junction nucleotides: 3. CDR3 bases: TGTGCCAGCAGTTACGGGGGGGTGACCTACGAGCAGTACTTC. Protein product: CASSYGGVTYEQYF.

The rearrangement uses TRBV5-4 and TRBJ1-1, with D tentatively TRBD1 (6 bases). CDR3 length: 16 residues. V lost 0 bases and J lost 4, with 16 bases in between. CDR1 and CDR2 from the germline V gene are SGHNT and YYREEE (reference sequence). As DNA, the CDR3 is TGTGCCAGCAGCTTGGGTTCTGGGGGGGCCGGCACTGAAGCTTTCTTT. Its translation: CASSLGSGGAGTEAFF.

This clone appeared a few times. The identical CDR3 is also encoded by other nucleotide sequences in the sample. The chain employs TRBV19 and TRBJ1-1; D remains ambiguous. This CDR3 contains 12 residues. CDR1 is LNHDA and CDR2 is SQIVND in the germline V gene (reference sequence). The ends were cut back, 11 bases at V and 2 bases at J, with 12 bases in the middle. Here the CDR3 DNA reads TGTGCCTCTAGGGATCCCAACACTGAAGCTTTCTTT. Translated, it gives CASRDPNTEAFF.

This clone was found a few times. The rearrangement joins TRBV14 to TRBJ1-3; TRBD1 matches 8 bases. CDR3 length: 17 residues. Unmatched junction bases numbered 9, after V lost 4 bases and J lost 1 base. From germline, CDR1 is SGHDN and CDR2 FVKESK. CDR3 loop: CASSRRTGTSSGNTIYF. The CDR3 nucleotides are TGTGCCAGCAGCCGAAGGACAGGGACCTCGTCTGGAAACACCATATATTTT.

A word on this clone: The same CDR3 also results from other DNA sequences found in this sample. The J gene is TRBJ1-1, the V gene TRBV18; D is perhaps TRBD1 (5 bases). Deletions cut 4 bases from V and 0 bases from J, with 6 bases between. The CDR3 runs 13 residues. Germline V gives CDR1 KGHSH, CDR2 LQKENI. The CDR3 region has the DNA TGTGCCAGCTCACTGGGGCTGAACACTGAAGCTTTCTTT. Translation gives CASSLGLNTEAFF. Using reference TRBV18 and TRBJ1-1 for the parts outside the CDR3, the full variable domain is NAGVMQNPRHLVRRRGQEARLRCSPMKGHSHVYWYRQLPEEGLKFMVYLQKENIIDESGMPKERFSAEFPKEGPSILRIQQVVRGDSAAYFCASSLGLNTEAFFGQGTRLTVV.

This chain connects TRBV9 to TRBJ2-7; D is perhaps TRBD1 (6 bases). V was cut by 4 bases and J by 4 bases, with 9 bases left in between. The CDR3 length is 12 residues. Germline-derived CDR1 and CDR2 are SGDLS and YYNGEE. The CDR3 is CASSSGQYEQYF. The CDR3 DNA reads as TGTGCCAGCAGCTCCGGACAGTACGAGCAGTACTTC.

The rearrangement uses TRBV5-4 and TRBJ2-2; either TRBD1 or TRBD2 may supply D (5 bases each). The V gene's germline CDR1 is SGHNT and CDR2 YYREEE (reference sequence). This CDR3 is 15 amino acids long. Deletions cut 3 bases from V and 8 bases from J, with 17 bases between. The DNA for the CDR3 is TGTGCCAGCAGCTCTGGGACCCAAAAGTTAGGGGAGCTGTTTTTT. As protein: CASSSGTQKLGELFF.

This clone has just one count. The V call is TRBV6-5, the J call TRBJ1-6; D perhaps matches TRBD1 (5 bases). CDR3 length: 12 residues. V lost 8 bases to trimming and J lost 11 bases, with 13 bases between them. Germline V gene data show CDR1 as MNHEY and CDR2 as SVGAGI. The CDR3 protein is CASGAGRTPLHF. CDR3 nucleotide sequence: TGTGCCAGCGGGGCAGGACGGACACCCCTCCACTTT.

This chain connects TRBV6-7 to TRBJ2-1, with TRBD2 as a possible D gene (7 bases). TRBV6-7 is treated as an ORF (open reading frame) with a function not yet certain. V was shortened by 0 bases and J by 4 bases, with 16 bases between the two germline ends. The CDR3 runs to 17 residues. The CDR3 DNA sequence: TGTGCCAGCAGTTACTCCTATGGGGGGGCGATTTACAATGAGCAGTTCTTC. Translated: CASSYSYGGAIYNEQFF.

The V gene is TRBV3-1 (or the pseudogene TRBV3-2), the J gene TRBJ1-3; D unclear. Germline V gene lookup returns CDR1 LGHDT and CDR2 YNNKEL (reference sequence). This CDR3 spans 17 amino acids. V dropped 0 bases and J dropped 2 bases, with 14 bases sitting between them. CDR3: CASSQDLGMRAGNTIYF. For the CDR3, the DNA is TGTGCCAGCAGCCAAGATCTAGGGATGCGGGCTGGAAACACCATATATTTT.

V and J are TRBV2 and TRBJ2-7, with TRBD1 matching over 8 bases. J was trimmed by 6 bases and V by 2 bases; bases with no gene match: 9. The CDR3 spans 15 residues. Per germline, CDR1 SNHLY and CDR2 FYNNEI. For the CDR3, the DNA is TGTGCCAGCAGTGAATCATCCGGCAGGGGGCGCGAGCAGTACTTC. This encodes CASSESSGRGREQYF.

The rearrangement links TRBV6-6 to TRBJ2-5; the D is unclear. CDR3 length: 12 amino acids. Per germline, CDR1 MNHNY and CDR2 SVGAGI (reference sequence). V lost 6 bases, J lost 1 base, and 6 bases lay in between. CDR3 protein: CASRSAQETQYF. CDR3 nucleotides: TGTGCCAGCAGGAGCGCCCAAGAGACCCAGTACTTC.

V gene TRBV18 combines with J gene TRBJ2-7; possible D gene TRBD2, 5 bases. The germline V gene has CDR1 KGHSH and CDR2 LQKENI. The ends were cut back, 2 bases at V and 6 bases at J, with 11 bases in the middle. This CDR3 is 13 amino acids long. The CDR3 coding sequence is TGTGCCAGCTCACCATACGGGGTTGCCGAGCAGTACTTC. Encoded protein: CASSPYGVAEQYF.

For this clone: Other DNA sequences within the sample encode an identical CDR3. This rearrangement joins TRBV9 to TRBJ2-7; 7 nucleotides agree with TRBD2. The J segment lost 2 bases and the V segment lost 0 bases, leaving 5 bases of the junction unmatched. This CDR3 region has 15 residues. Germline V CDR1 and CDR2: SGDLS, YYNGEE. In DNA form, the CDR3 reads TGTGCCAGCAGCGTAGGTGGGGGGGGGACCTACGAGCAGTACTTC. Its translation is CASSVGGGGTYEQYF.

The chain employs TRBV12-3 or TRBV12-4 and TRBJ2-5, with TRBD1 identical over 9 bases. V was clipped by 6 bases and J by 5 bases; unmatched bases: 4. This CDR3 has 13 amino acids. The DNA of the CDR3 is TGTGCCAGCAGGACAGGGGGTCTGGAGACCCAGTACTTC. Protein product: CASRTGGLETQYF.

The rearrangement uses TRBV7-9 and TRBJ2-1; 8 nucleotides line up with TRBD2. Germline V gene data show CDR1 as SEHNR and CDR2 as FQNEAQ (reference sequence). This CDR3 comprises 14 residues. J lost 6 bases, V lost 2 bases, and 3 bases had no gene match. The CDR3 DNA is TGTGCCAGCAGCTTAACCGGGGGGGCCAATGAGCAGTTCTTC. Translating it yields CASSLTGGANEQFF.

In regard to this clone: This same CDR3 is encoded by further DNA sequences in the sample. The V gene is TRBV4-1, the J gene TRBJ2-7; D perhaps matches TRBD1 (6 bases). Trimming removed 4 bases at V and 3 bases at J, with 19 bases between. CDR3 length: 16 residues. The germline V gene encodes CDR1 MGHRA and CDR2 YSYEKL. The CDR3 sequence is CASSPQPRGRDYEQYF. The CDR3 DNA is TGCGCCAGCAGCCCTCAACCCAGGGGTCGAGACTACGAGCAGTACTTC.

This sequence joins TRBV27 and TRBJ1-5; 9 nucleotides agree with TRBD1. The V and J ends lost 3 bases and 2 bases, in that order; junction bases with no gene match: 5. This CDR3 spans 16 amino acids. The germline gives CDR1 MNHEY, CDR2 SMNVEV (reference sequence). CDR3 loop: CASSFSGQGGNQPQHF. The CDR3 nucleotides read TGTGCCAGCAGTTTCTCGGGACAGGGAGGCAATCAGCCCCAGCATTTT.

CDR3: CASNGPAGGYTF. In DNA, the CDR3 is TGTGCCAGCAACGGGCCGGCGGGGGGCTACACCTTC. V gene TRBV25-1 combines with J gene TRBJ1-2, with unresolved D. CDR3 size: 12 residues. V gave up 7 bases and J gave up 8 bases, with 14 bases separating them. Per germline, CDR1 MGHDK and CDR2 SYGVNS.

The table lists this clone with a count of one. The chain uses TRBV5-8 and TRBJ1-4; the match to TRBD1 covers 9 bases. CDR3 length equals 16 residues. CDR1 is SGHTS and CDR2 is YDEGEE in the germline V gene. The V and J ends lost 5 bases and 8 bases, in that order; junction bases with no gene match: 13. The CDR3 sequence: CASRFPGQGFGEKLFF. The CDR3 nucleotides are TGTGCCAGCAGGTTCCCGGGACAGGGTTTCGGGGAAAAACTGTTTTTT. Combining the CDR3 with reference TRBV5-8 and TRBJ1-4 gives the whole variable domain EAGVTQSPTHLIKTRGQQATLRCSPISGHTSVYWYQQALGLGLQFLLWYDEGEERNRGNFPPRFSGRQFPNYSSELNVNALELEDSALYLCASRFPGQGFGEKLFFGSGTQLSVL.

This clone has a handful of counts. The chain carries TRBV19 and TRBJ1-4; 7 bases map to TRBD1. Germline V CDR1 and CDR2: LNHDA, SQIVND (reference sequence). The CDR3 totals 15 residues. Unmatched junction bases numbered 2, after V lost 0 bases and J lost 4 bases. The CDR3 region is CASSIDHRGNEKLFF. The CDR3 bases are TGTGCCAGTAGTATAGATCACAGGGGTAATGAAAAACTGTTTTTT.